The 3 T cell receptor beta chains reported below all come from one sample, sequenced in a study of blood T cell repertoires in COVID-19. The repertoire was sequenced with immunoSEQ multiplex PCR; TCRdb's copy has only in-frame clones and lacks some. The sample holds about 50,000 clones; around 87% are singletons and the top ten take 3.1%. Material: PBMCs or T cells enriched from blood (not recorded which). The receptors come from a woman in her forties or fifties who had recovered from COVID-19.

V is TRBV28 and J is TRBJ1-2; 8 bases fit TRBD1. The junction had 5 bases not matched to a gene; V was cut back by 0 bases and J by 8 bases. The germline gives CDR1 MDHEN, CDR2 SYDVKM. The CDR3 contains 14 residues. The CDR3 spells CASSLWDRVRGYTF. As DNA, the CDR3 is TGTGCCAGCAGTTTATGGGACAGGGTGAGGGGCTACACCTTC.

The chain combines TRBV18 with TRBJ2-1, with TRBD1 as a possible D gene (6 bases). The CDR3 totals 18 residues. Germline assignment: CDR1 KGHSH and CDR2 LQKENI. V was cut by 5 bases and J by 0 bases, with 20 bases left in between. The CDR3 reads CASSSPLGGSSSYNEQFF. CDR3 sequence (DNA): TGTGCCAGCTCATCCCCGTTAGGGGGATCCAGCTCCTACAATGAGCAGTTCTTC.

The gene calls are TRBV4-1 and TRBJ2-3; no definite D call. V dropped 4 bases and J dropped 0 bases, with 14 bases sitting between them. From germline, CDR1 is MGHRA and CDR2 YSYEKL. This CDR3 region has 16 residues. The CDR3, as DNA: TGCGCCAGCAGCCCCCTGATGGGCCCTAGCACAGATACGCAGTATTTT. Residues: CASSPLMGPSTDTQYF.